This T cell receptor (beta chain) was profiled in a study of naive and memory T cell subsets. Regarding the study as a whole: Expression changes during T cell differentiation may affect RNA-based TCR counts. In naive cells, over 85% of TCR sequences were seen only once. Each distinct alpha or beta sequence counts as one clonotype.

Both TRBC1 and TRBC2 were covered by a beta constant-region primer of two equimolar oligonucleotides. Ligation attached a single-stranded oligonucleotide with a 12-nucleotide UMI and the SP2 primer to the cDNA 3' end. MiXCR, applied by TCRdb to the UMI-ligation and nested PCR reads, yields one record per CDR3 protein. The data contain 3,000 or so distinct CDR3 sequences, roughly 8% of them singletons. V was cut by 2 bases and J by 7 bases, with 6 bases left in between. Per the germline V gene, CDR1 is SNHLY and CDR2 is FYNNEI. The CDR3 runs 12 residues. As for this clonotype: What it binds is unknown.

The sequence was obtained from a human donor in good health. The specimen was effector memory CD8+ T cells from blood. Subset described: effector memory, CD45RA- CD27-. The rearrangement uses TRBV2 and TRBJ2-1; D not resolved. In DNA form, the CDR3 reads TGTGCCAGCAGTGAAAATATAAATGAGCAGTTCTTC. This gives the protein CASSENINEQFF.